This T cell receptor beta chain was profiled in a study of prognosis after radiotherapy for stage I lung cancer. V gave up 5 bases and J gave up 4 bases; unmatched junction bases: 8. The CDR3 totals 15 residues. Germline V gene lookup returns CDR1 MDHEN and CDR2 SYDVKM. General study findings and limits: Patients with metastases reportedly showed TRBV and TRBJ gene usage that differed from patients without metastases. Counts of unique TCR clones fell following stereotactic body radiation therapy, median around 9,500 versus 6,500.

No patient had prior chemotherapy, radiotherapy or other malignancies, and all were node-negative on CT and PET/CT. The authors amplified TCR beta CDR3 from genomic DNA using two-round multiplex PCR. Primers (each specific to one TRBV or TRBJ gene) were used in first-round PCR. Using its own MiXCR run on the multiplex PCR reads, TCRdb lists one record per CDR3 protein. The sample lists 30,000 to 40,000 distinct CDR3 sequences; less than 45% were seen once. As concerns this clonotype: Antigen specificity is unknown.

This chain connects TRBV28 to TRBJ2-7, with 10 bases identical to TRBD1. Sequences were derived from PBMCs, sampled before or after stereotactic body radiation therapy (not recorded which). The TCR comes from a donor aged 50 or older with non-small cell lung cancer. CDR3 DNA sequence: TGTGCCAGCAGTCTGGGGACAGGGGTCGTGTACGAGCAGTACTTC. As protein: CASSLGTGVVYEQYF.